This T cell receptor beta chain is drawn from a study of T-cell memory formation after mild COVID-19 (dated by TCRdb to the early 2020s). Looking at the study overall: Most TCR sequence clusters were specific to one of the two donors. In two donors, T-cell clones that expanded and contracted after mild COVID-19 were followed by sequencing TCRalpha and TCRbeta repertoires longitudinally. Two young, previously healthy adult volunteers, one female and one male, were included in the cohort.

The study at large found these results: Contracting CD4+ clones were found mainly in CM and EM memory subsets, while CD8+ clones were enriched in EMRA. Clones that contracted from day 15 to 85 showed balanced CD4/CD8 phenotypes, whereas a second wave of clones that expanded from day 15 to 37 leaned towards CD4+. Whether the second-wave clones peaking on day 37 were SARS-CoV-2 specific was not confirmed. Only a couple of mild cases were covered in the study, and larger cohorts including severe cases with pre-infection samples were considered necessary. The detection of some responding clones in pre-infection memory suggests that pre-existing cross-reactive memory T cells joined the SARS-CoV-2 response.

This clonotype was detected ten times or more. The specificity of this receptor is unknown. The sample holds no much larger clone one base away, and base qualities are not on file. Trimming takes 3 bases from V and 1 base from J, and the germline ends sit 8 bases apart. The CDR3 goes from the cysteine to the phenylalanine over 14 residues. The DNA shown is the 42-base CDR3, in frame from base 1. Looking up the germline V gene yields CDR1 SGHAT and CDR2 FQNNGV. Sequenced using an Illumina NovaSeq 6000. Using 5'RACE with constant-segment primers, TCRalpha and TCRbeta cDNA libraries were constructed, with sample barcodes and unique molecular identifiers added in the process. RNA was extracted from every sample with Trizol reagent. Library amplification was performed in two PCR steps, and a second sample barcode and Illumina TruSeq adapters were introduced in the second step. The libraries were sequenced on an Illumina NovaSeq using 2 x 150 bp paired-end reads. As for how the authors treated the data: Reads were demultiplexed and collapsed into UMI-guided consensus sequences with migec v1.2.7. With mixcr v2.1.11, UMI consensuses were aligned to TRA and TRB V and J templates and assembled into clonotypes. Expanded or contracted clonotypes were those called significant by both edgeR and NoisET, with noise models trained on biological replicates. For edgeR calls, a false discovery rate-adjusted p below 0.01 and a log2 fold-change threshold of 1 were applied. PCA with hierarchical clustering of max-normalized trajectories of the 1000 most abundant clonotypes was used as exploratory dynamics analysis. Separately sequenced CD4+ and CD8+ repertoires were used to assign the CD4 or CD8 phenotype of responding clones. TCRdb's own reprocessing of the public reads used fastp at Q25 and MiXCR and kept productive beta chains. CDR3 protein duplicates are merged, each entry listing the most common genes and DNA. These V and J calls are TCRdb output, not the study's own analysis. A total of about 81,000 distinct CDR3 sequences appear in this sample, around a quarter of them only once. The ten largest clones take up under 50% of the sample.

Ficoll-Paque density gradient centrifugation was used to isolate PBMCs. The rearrangement combines TRBV11-2 with TRBJ2-3; no D segment can be confidently identified. Sequenced input: PBMCs or a T cell subset sorted from them (not recorded which). The clonotype comes from a man aged 18 to 30 who had mild COVID-19 (a few samples of this study predate the infection). The sample titles of this study are shuffled in the database, so cell type and time point are left out; the donor was told from shared clones. The CDR3 region has the sequence CASSLGIGTDTQYF. The DNA reads TGTGCCAGCAGCTTGGGTATTGGCACAGATACGCAGTATTTT.